The entry below describes one T cell receptor beta chain. This table comes from immunoSEQ multiplex PCR, and its TCRdb copy is limited to in-frame clones, with some not included. The table lists some 460,000 clones, around 87% of them singletons. This record comes from a study of blood T cell repertoires in COVID-19. Study background: Samples representing acute and convalescent COVID-19 were sourced from the United States, Italy and Spain. Nucleic acid was either cDNA or gDNA, and it came from T cells, B-cell-depleted T cells, or PBMCs.

Participants were placed into cohorts based on the clinical history they reported. What the recovered Cohort 3 donors had was two negative PCRs, clearance, or symptom resolution. From germline, CDR1 is KGHSH and CDR2 LQKENI. V lost 6 bases and J lost 1, with 15 bases in between. The CDR3 is made up of 15 amino acids. Specimen: PBMCs or T cells enriched from blood (not recorded which). This receptor was taken from a woman aged 18-29 years who had recovered from COVID-19. The chain combines TRBV18 with TRBJ1-1, with a tentative D call TRBD1 (5 bases). The CDR3 sequence is CASSAQGRENTEAFF. CDR3 in DNA: TGTGCCAGCTCTGCTCAGGGCAGGGAGAACACTGAAGCTTTCTTT.